A selection of T cell receptor beta chains follows, all from one sample in a study of blood T cell repertoires in COVID-19. The method was immunoSEQ multiplex PCR; TCRdb's version includes in-frame clones alone and lacks a portion of them. The profile shows 250,000 to 350,000 clones, around 91% of them singletons. Sequences were obtained from peripheral blood. These receptors were collected from a woman between 55 and 75 years old with acute or convalescent COVID-19. The CDR3 runs from the conserved cysteine through the conserved F or W. Fields, in order: V gene, D gene, J gene, clone size, CDR3 protein, CDR3 DNA. D genes are given only for firm matches. Rows may omit the clone size; those that give it use once, few, many or a size class.

v_gene: TRBV7-9
d_gene: NA
j_gene: TRBJ1-1
abundance: NA
CDR3aa: CASSSLTGRAFF
CDR3nt: TGTGCCAGCAGCTCACTGACAGGTAGAGCTTTCTTT

v_gene: TRBV30
d_gene: TRBD1
j_gene: TRBJ2-1
abundance: NA
CDR3aa: CAQQGAPYNEQFF
CDR3nt: TGTGCCCAGCAGGGGGCCCCCTACAATGAGCAGTTCTTC

v_gene: TRBV6-5
d_gene: TRBD1
j_gene: TRBJ1-2
abundance: NA
CDR3aa: CASNQGARYGYTF
CDR3nt: TGTGCCAGCAATCAGGGGGCGCGCTATGGCTACACCTTC

v_gene: TRBV7-6
d_gene: NA
j_gene: TRBJ1-5
abundance: NA
CDR3aa: CASSRRTGQPYSNQPQHF
CDR3nt: TGTGCCAGCAGCAGGAGAACAGGACAGCCCTATAGCAATCAGCCCCAGCATTTT

v_gene: TRBV7-2
d_gene: NA
j_gene: TRBJ2-7
abundance: once
CDR3aa: CASSPDRWAYEQYF
CDR3nt: TGTGCCAGCAGTCCTGACAGGTGGGCCTACGAGCAGTACTTC

v_gene: TRBV6-5
d_gene: NA
j_gene: TRBJ1-1
abundance: NA
CDR3aa: CASSYQVGRNTEAFF
CDR3nt: TGTGCCAGCAGTTATCAAGTCGGGAGGAACACTGAAGCTTTCTTT

v_gene: TRBV6-5
d_gene: NA
j_gene: TRBJ1-2
abundance: NA
CDR3aa: CASSSFDGDSKGYTF
CDR3nt: TGTGCCAGCAGTTCGTTCGATGGCGACAGTAAAGGCTACACCTTC

v_gene: TRBV27
d_gene: TRBD1
j_gene: TRBJ2-3
abundance: NA
CDR3aa: CASSLSFGGGQGAAEEYF
CDR3nt: TGTGCCAGCAGTTTATCGTTCGGCGGCGGACAGGGGGCCGCTGAGGAGTATTTT

v_gene: TRBV7-9
d_gene: NA
j_gene: TRBJ2-2
abundance: NA
CDR3aa: CASSFGQNTGELFF
CDR3nt: TGTGCCAGCAGCTTCGGACAGAACACCGGGGAGCTGTTTTTT

v_gene: TRBV7-6
d_gene: TRBD2
j_gene: TRBJ2-1
abundance: NA
CDR3aa: CASSLALFFRVYSGSPNEQFF
CDR3nt: TGTGCCAGCAGCTTAGCGCTATTTTTCAGGGTCTATAGCGGGAGTCCCAATGAGCAGTTCTTC

v_gene: TRBV5-4
d_gene: NA
j_gene: TRBJ1-5
abundance: NA
CDR3aa: CASSLGGGNQPQHF
CDR3nt: TGTGCCAGCAGCTTAGGCGGGGGGAATCAGCCCCAGCATTTT

v_gene: TRBV9
d_gene: NA
j_gene: TRBJ2-2
abundance: NA
CDR3aa: CASSVVGGDTGELFF
CDR3nt: TGTGCCAGCAGCGTAGTCGGGGGTGACACCGGGGAGCTGTTTTTT

v_gene: TRBV3-1/TRBV3-2
d_gene: TRBD1
j_gene: TRBJ1-6
abundance: NA
CDR3aa: CASSQESHRQGASPLHF
CDR3nt: TGTGCCAGCAGCCAAGAAAGTCATCGGCAGGGGGCCTCACCCCTCCACTTT

v_gene: TRBV2
d_gene: NA
j_gene: TRBJ1-5
abundance: NA
CDR3aa: CASNNWGTQRRQPQHF
CDR3nt: TGTGCCAGCAACAATTGGGGGACACAAAGACGGCAGCCCCAGCATTTT

v_gene: TRBV27
d_gene: TRBD2
j_gene: TRBJ2-2
abundance: NA
CDR3aa: CASRLGLAGTGELFF
CDR3nt: TGTGCCAGCAGACTGGGGCTAGCGGGGACCGGGGAGCTGTTTTTT

v_gene: TRBV9
d_gene: TRBD2
j_gene: TRBJ2-5
abundance: NA
CDR3aa: CASSEGTREQETQYF
CDR3nt: TGTGCCAGCAGCGAGGGGACTAGGGAACAAGAGACCCAGTACTTC

v_gene: TRBV7-2
d_gene: NA
j_gene: TRBJ2-3
abundance: NA
CDR3aa: CASSLGWGVGTDTQYF
CDR3nt: TGTGCCAGCAGCTTGGGCTGGGGGGTTGGCACAGATACGCAGTATTTT

v_gene: TRBV5-1
d_gene: TRBD1
j_gene: TRBJ2-3
abundance: NA
CDR3aa: CASSSRQGPVDTQYF
CDR3nt: TGCGCCAGCAGCTCGCGACAGGGTCCCGTAGATACGCAGTATTTT

v_gene: TRBV28
d_gene: NA
j_gene: TRBJ1-2
abundance: NA
CDR3aa: CASRGQSYGYTF
CDR3nt: TGTGCCAGCAGGGGACAATCCTATGGCTACACCTTC

v_gene: TRBV5-1
d_gene: NA
j_gene: TRBJ1-5
abundance: NA
CDR3aa: CASSRHREQGNQPQHF
CDR3nt: TGCGCCAGCAGCCGCCACAGGGAGCAGGGCAATCAGCCCCAGCATTTT

v_gene: TRBV2
d_gene: NA
j_gene: TRBJ1-5
abundance: NA
CDR3aa: CASSEGGVTEPQHF
CDR3nt: TGTGCCAGCAGTGAAGGGGGGGTCACAGAGCCCCAGCATTTT

v_gene: TRBV5-1
d_gene: NA
j_gene: TRBJ1-2
abundance: NA
CDR3aa: CASSLDDRTNYGYTF
CDR3nt: TGCGCCAGCAGCTTGGATGACAGGACAAACTATGGCTACACCTTC

v_gene: TRBV18
d_gene: NA
j_gene: TRBJ1-4
abundance: NA
CDR3aa: CASSPRDLQGEKLFF
CDR3nt: TGTGCCAGCTCACCACGGGACCTCCAGGGGGAAAAACTGTTTTTT

v_gene: TRBV9
d_gene: TRBD1
j_gene: TRBJ2-2
abundance: NA
CDR3aa: CASSTDRANTGELFF
CDR3nt: TGTGCCAGCAGCACTGACAGGGCGAACACCGGGGAGCTGTTTTTT

v_gene: TRBV9
d_gene: NA
j_gene: TRBJ1-2
abundance: few
CDR3aa: CASSVGDLNYGYTF
CDR3nt: TGTGCCAGCAGCGTAGGGGACTTAAACTATGGCTACACCTTC

v_gene: TRBV29-1
d_gene: TRBD1
j_gene: TRBJ2-3
abundance: NA
CDR3aa: CSMGDRGLSDTQYF
CDR3nt: TGCAGCATGGGGGACAGGGGGCTTTCGGATACGCAGTATTTT

v_gene: TRBV6-6
d_gene: NA
j_gene: TRBJ1-5
abundance: NA
CDR3aa: CASSSGTHGSGPQHF
CDR3nt: TGTGCCAGCAGTTCAGGGACACATGGATCAGGGCCCCAGCATTTT

v_gene: TRBV3-1/TRBV3-2
d_gene: NA
j_gene: TRBJ2-1
abundance: NA
CDR3aa: CASSQLGGGNEQFF
CDR3nt: TGTGCCAGCAGCCAACTCGGCGGTGGCAATGAGCAGTTCTTC

v_gene: TRBV28
d_gene: TRBD1
j_gene: TRBJ2-7
abundance: NA
CDR3aa: CASSLQTGTGGGEQYF
CDR3nt: TGTGCCAGCAGTTTGCAGACCGGGACAGGGGGCGGCGAGCAGTACTTC

v_gene: TRBV27
d_gene: TRBD1
j_gene: TRBJ2-1
abundance: NA
CDR3aa: CASSLPSGTGVNEQFF
CDR3nt: TGTGCCAGCAGTTTGCCCTCCGGGACAGGGGTTAATGAGCAGTTCTTC

v_gene: TRBV5-6
d_gene: NA
j_gene: TRBJ1-1
abundance: NA
CDR3aa: CASSLASTPNTEAFF
CDR3nt: TGTGCCAGCAGCTTGGCCTCAACACCGAACACTGAAGCTTTCTTT

v_gene: TRBV18
d_gene: TRBD1
j_gene: TRBJ1-6
abundance: NA
CDR3aa: CASSGTGGLGSPLHF
CDR3nt: TGTGCCAGCTCGGGGACAGGGGGCTTAGGTTCACCCCTCCACTTT

v_gene: TRBV5-1
d_gene: NA
j_gene: TRBJ2-1
abundance: NA
CDR3aa: CASSFAGAYNEQFF
CDR3nt: TGCGCCAGCAGCTTTGCGGGCGCCTACAATGAGCAGTTCTTC

v_gene: TRBV27
d_gene: TRBD2
j_gene: TRBJ2-2
abundance: NA
CDR3aa: CASKGLAGAGGTGELFF
CDR3nt: TGTGCCAGCAAGGGACTAGCGGGGGCCGGGGGAACCGGGGAGCTGTTTTTT

v_gene: TRBV24-1
d_gene: NA
j_gene: TRBJ2-5
abundance: NA
CDR3aa: CATSDFGQQETQYF
CDR3nt: TGTGCCACCAGTGATTTTGGGCAGCAAGAGACCCAGTACTTC

v_gene: TRBV6-5
d_gene: NA
j_gene: TRBJ1-1
abundance: once
CDR3aa: CASSYALANTEAFF
CDR3nt: TGTGCCAGCAGTTACGCCCTAGCGAACACTGAAGCTTTCTTT

v_gene: TRBV7-2
d_gene: TRBD1
j_gene: TRBJ2-2
abundance: NA
CDR3aa: CASSQDRAGELFF
CDR3nt: TGTGCCAGCAGCCAGGACAGGGCCGGGGAGCTGTTTTTT

v_gene: TRBV2
d_gene: TRBD1
j_gene: TRBJ1-5
abundance: NA
CDR3aa: CASSSGTAPNQPQHF
CDR3nt: TGTGCCAGCAGTTCAGGGACAGCCCCCAATCAGCCCCAGCATTTT

v_gene: TRBV20-1
d_gene: TRBD2
j_gene: TRBJ2-5
abundance: NA
CDR3aa: CSASREETQYF
CDR3nt: TGCAGTGCTAGTCGGGAGGAAACCCAGTACTTC

v_gene: TRBV27
d_gene: NA
j_gene: TRBJ1-4
abundance: NA
CDR3aa: CASSPRQLYNEKLFF
CDR3nt: TGTGCCAGCAGTCCCCGACAGCTTTATAATGAAAAACTGTTTTTT

v_gene: TRBV28
d_gene: TRBD2
j_gene: TRBJ2-1
abundance: NA
CDR3aa: CASIRRGKNEQFF
CDR3nt: TGTGCCAGCATAAGGCGGGGGAAGAATGAGCAGTTCTTC

v_gene: TRBV9
d_gene: NA
j_gene: TRBJ1-3
abundance: NA
CDR3aa: CASSVFRDQGSGNTIYF
CDR3nt: TGTGCCAGCAGCGTTTTCCGAGACCAGGGCTCTGGAAACACCATATATTTT

v_gene: TRBV9
d_gene: NA
j_gene: TRBJ2-2
abundance: NA
CDR3aa: CASSLMGGDSTGELFF
CDR3nt: TGTGCCAGCAGCCTCATGGGGGGAGACAGCACCGGGGAGCTGTTTTTT

v_gene: TRBV4-1
d_gene: NA
j_gene: TRBJ1-1
abundance: NA
CDR3aa: CASSQDLGQGREAFF
CDR3nt: TGCGCCAGCAGCCAAGATCTTGGGCAGGGTCGTGAAGCTTTCTTT

v_gene: TRBV6-5
d_gene: NA
j_gene: TRBJ1-2
abundance: NA
CDR3aa: CASMEEGGYGYTF
CDR3nt: TGTGCCAGCATGGAGGAGGGCGGCTATGGCTACACCTTC

v_gene: TRBV19
d_gene: TRBD1
j_gene: TRBJ2-1
abundance: NA
CDR3aa: CASSILGTGNYNEQFF
CDR3nt: TGTGCCAGTAGTATACTAGGGACAGGGAATTACAATGAGCAGTTCTTC

v_gene: TRBV27
d_gene: TRBD1
j_gene: TRBJ2-7
abundance: NA
CDR3aa: CASSLLPGTGSAYEQYF
CDR3nt: TGTGCCAGCAGTCTCCTCCCAGGGACAGGGTCAGCCTACGAGCAGTACTTC

v_gene: TRBV5-4
d_gene: TRBD2
j_gene: TRBJ2-5
abundance: NA
CDR3aa: CASSLDQLAGVETQYF
CDR3nt: TGTGCCAGCAGCTTGGATCAACTAGCGGGGGTTGAGACCCAGTACTTC

v_gene: TRBV5-6
d_gene: TRBD2
j_gene: TRBJ2-5
abundance: NA
CDR3aa: CASSLVSGGQETQYF
CDR3nt: TGTGCCAGCAGCTTGGTTTCGGGGGGGCAAGAGACCCAGTACTTC

v_gene: TRBV5-5
d_gene: NA
j_gene: TRBJ2-1
abundance: NA
CDR3aa: CASSPQGIALGEQFF
CDR3nt: TGTGCCAGCAGCCCCCAGGGGATAGCCCTGGGTGAGCAGTTCTTC

v_gene: TRBV27
d_gene: NA
j_gene: TRBJ2-1
abundance: NA
CDR3aa: CASSRGGDQFF
CDR3nt: TGTGCCAGCAGCCGAGGGGGGGATCAGTTCTTC

v_gene: TRBV6-5
d_gene: TRBD1
j_gene: TRBJ2-7
abundance: few
CDR3aa: CASRTTGSHEQYF
CDR3nt: TGTGCCAGCCGCACGACAGGGTCCCACGAGCAGTACTTC

v_gene: TRBV19
d_gene: TRBD1
j_gene: TRBJ1-4
abundance: NA
CDR3aa: CASTLQGATNEKLFF
CDR3nt: TGTGCCAGTACCCTACAGGGGGCCACTAATGAAAAACTGTTTTTT